What follows are 8 T cell receptor beta chains derived from one specimen sequenced in a study of T cell responses to AZD1222 COVID-19 vaccine. Clones were sequenced by immunoSEQ multiplex PCR, and TCRdb holds only the in-frame ones, with some missing. Here the sample spans around 150,000 clones, more than 80% being singletons. Material: peripheral blood, obtained 28 days after the second AZD1222 dose. The receptors derive from an adult who received the AZD1222 COVID-19 vaccine.

V gene TRBV25-1 combines with J gene TRBJ2-5; D unresolved. The CDR3 has 13 amino acids. The germline V gene has CDR1 MGHDK and CDR2 SYGVNS. V dropped 1 base and J dropped 6 bases, with 9 bases sitting between them. CDR3 residues: CASSEFGLKTQYF. The CDR3 DNA sequence: TGTGCCAGCAGTGAATTTGGGCTGAAGACCCAGTACTTC.

The chain joins TRBV5-4 to TRBJ2-1, with TRBD2 identical over 15 bases. V shed 2 bases, J shed 1 base, and the junction held 7 bases outside the gene matches. The CDR3 has 19 amino acids. The germline V gene encodes CDR1 SGHNT and CDR2 YYREEE (reference sequence). The CDR3, as DNA: TGTGCCAGCAGCTTTGGCGGACTAGCGGGAGGGATGTCCTACAATGAGCAGTTCTTC. As protein: CASSFGGLAGGMSYNEQFF.

The V gene is TRBV6-1, the J gene TRBJ2-5; D possibly corresponds to TRBD2 (6 bases). Looked up from germline, CDR1 is MNHNS and CDR2 is SASEGT. CDR3 length: 15 amino acids. Trimming shortened V by 2 bases and J by 5 bases, and 15 bases separated the two germline ends. The CDR3 sequence: CASSEWSSAPETQYF. The CDR3 DNA is TGTGCCAGCAGTGAATGGTCTAGCGCGCCCGAGACCCAGTACTTC.

The chain links TRBV20-1 to TRBJ2-2; a weak D match, TRBD1 (6 bases). Per the germline V gene, CDR1 is DFQATT and CDR2 is SNEGSKA (reference sequence). The CDR3 has 10 residues. Trimming took off 5 bases at V and 15 bases at J, with 13 bases between the two ends. This chain's CDR3 is CSAASGVVFF. CDR3 bases: TGCAGTGCTGCCTCAGGGGTGGTGTTTTTT.

This clone was seen a single time. The chain carries TRBV10-3 and TRBJ1-1; D remains ambiguous. Germline CDR1 and CDR2: ENHRY and SYGVKD. The CDR3 totals 14 residues. Trimming left V 0 bases short and J 4 bases short, with 9 bases between. The DNA for the CDR3 is TGTGCCATCAGTGAGTCGACATTGGGCACTGAAGCTTTCTTT. Translated, it gives CAISESTLGTEAFF.

V is TRBV19 and J is TRBJ2-6; 7 nucleotides line up with TRBD1. The CDR3 totals 16 residues. CDR1 LNHDA and CDR2 SQIVND come from the germline V gene (reference sequence). V was pared by 4 bases and J by 0 bases, with 3 bases of the junction left unmatched. DNA for the CDR3: TGTGCCAGTAGTAACAGGGGACCCTCTGGGGCCAACGTCCTGACTTTC. Translating gives CASSNRGPSGANVLTF.

This chain uses TRBV27 with TRBJ1-2; tentative D call: TRBD1 (6 bases). CDR3 size: 14 residues. Germline CDR1 is MNHEY and CDR2 is SMNVEV (reference sequence). Trimming removed 3 bases at V and 6 bases at J, with 14 bases between. The CDR3 protein is CASSLSGQRNGYTF. The DNA of the CDR3 is TGTGCCAGCAGTTTGTCCGGACAGCGGAATGGCTACACCTTC.

The gene calls are TRBV4-1 and TRBJ2-1, with a tentative D call TRBD1 (5 bases). The CDR3 totals 15 residues. Trimming removed 2 bases from V and 7 bases from J, with 15 bases in between. Germline V gene sequence: CDR1 MGHRA, CDR2 YSYEKL. The CDR3 DNA reads as TGCGCCAGCAGCCAACTGGCAGGGATAACGAATGAGCAGTTCTTC. Protein sequence: CASSQLAGITNEQFF.